A single sample is the source of the 20 T cell receptor beta chains below, sequenced in a study of long-term antiretroviral therapy in people with HIV. Investigators performed immunoSEQ version v3.0 at survey level. Clones were sequenced by immunoSEQ multiplex PCR, and TCRdb holds only the in-frame ones, with some missing. Among some 27,000 clones, under 85% were seen once, and the ten largest hold 11%. The sequencing used unsorted PBMCs, collected 2.1 years after starting antiretroviral therapy. The receptor set was obtained from a man aged 25 to 40 with HIV.

This clone has only one observation. The V call is TRBV6-6, the J call TRBJ2-1, with D tentatively TRBD2 (6 bases). The CDR3 is 15 amino acids. The germline V and J ends were trimmed by 0 bases and 8 bases, with 14 bases remaining between them. CDR1 is MNHNY and CDR2 is SVGAGI in the germline V gene (reference sequence). The CDR3 spells CASSYSAGQGYEQFF. CDR3 sequence (DNA): TGTGCCAGCAGTTACTCGGCGGGGCAGGGCTATGAGCAGTTCTTC.

CDR3 amino acids: CASSLGPVGMNTEAFF. Written as DNA, the CDR3 is TGTGCCAGCAGCCTAGGGCCGGTAGGGATGAACACTGAAGCTTTCTTT. The gene calls are TRBV7-9 and TRBJ1-1; D unclear. Trimming took off 5 bases at V and 0 bases at J, with 16 bases between the two ends. The CDR3 totals 16 residues. CDR1 SEHNR and CDR2 FQNEAQ come from the germline V gene (reference sequence). Based on the CDR3 plus reference TRBV7-9 and TRBJ1-1, the full variable domain is DTGVSQNPRHKITKRGQNVTFRCDPISEHNRLYWYRQTLGQGPEFLTYFQNEAQLEKSRLLSDRFSAERPKGSFSTLEIQRTEQGDSAMYLCASSLGPVGMNTEAFFGQGTRLTVV.

The chain combines TRBV7-8 with TRBJ2-4, with 7 bases that match TRBD2. The germline V gene encodes CDR1 SGHVS and CDR2 FQNEAQ. The CDR3 extends over 16 amino acids. V was pared by 0 bases and J by 3 bases, with 5 bases of the junction left unmatched. In nucleotides, the CDR3 is TGTGCCAGCAGCTTAGCGACTAGCATGGGCAAAAACATTCAGTACTTC. It yields the protein CASSLATSMGKNIQYF.

The chain has TRBV11-2 and TRBJ1-1; 12 bases match TRBD1. Germline CDR1 reads SGHAT; CDR2 reads FQNNGV. This CDR3 contains 15 residues. V lost 5 bases to trimming and J lost 6 bases; unmatched junction nucleotides: 7. This CDR3 reads CASSAGQGALAEAFF. The CDR3 region has the DNA TGTGCCAGCAGCGCGGGACAGGGGGCTTTGGCTGAAGCTTTCTTT.

The chain couples TRBV6-5 to TRBJ2-2; D may match TRBD1 or TRBD2 (5 bases each). V was cut by 2 bases and J by 8 bases, with 6 bases left in between. This CDR3 is built from 12 residues. Germline V gene data show CDR1 as MNHEY and CDR2 as SVGAGI. The CDR3 DNA is TGTGCCAGCAGTTACGGGACGGGGGAGCTGTTTTTT. As protein: CASSYGTGELFF.

The V call is TRBV28, the J call TRBJ2-5; no firm D call. V was clipped by 7 bases and J by 2 bases, with 23 bases between them. The CDR3 consists of 17 residues. The germline V gene encodes CDR1 MDHEN and CDR2 SYDVKM. CDR3 nucleotides: TGTGCCAGCATCGGGCTTAGGGCTTTCACCTCACAAGAGACCCAGTACTTC. It specifies CASIGLRAFTSQETQYF.

J is TRBJ1-6 and V is TRBV18; 7 bases agree with TRBD1. This CDR3 has 15 amino acids. V was pared by 3 bases and J by 6 bases, with 5 bases of the junction left unmatched. CDR1 and CDR2 (germline): KGHSH, LQKENI. The CDR3: CASSPQGDSNSPLHF. CDR3 nucleotide sequence: TGTGCCAGCTCACCTCAGGGGGATAGTAATTCACCCCTCCACTTT. The full variable domain, in which reference TRBV18 and TRBJ1-6 provide the parts outside the CDR3, is NAGVMQNPRHLVRRRGQEARLRCSPMKGHSHVYWYRQLPEEGLKFMVYLQKENIIDESGMPKERFSAEFPKEGPSILRIQQVVRGDSAAYFCASSPQGDSNSPLHFGNGTRLTVT.

In this sample, this clone turned up a few times. V usage is TRBV20-1 and J usage is TRBJ2-1, with a weak D call TRBD1 (7 bases). In germline, CDR1 is DFQATT, CDR2 SNEGSKA (reference sequence). Trimming shortened V by 4 bases and J by 14 bases, and 15 bases separated the two germline ends. The CDR3 extends over 11 amino acids. CDR3 protein: CSATPRRGEFF. The CDR3 DNA sequence: TGCAGTGCTACCCCCCGCAGGGGGGAGTTCTTC.

The rearrangement uses TRBV5-4 and TRBJ1-1; 10 positions agree with TRBD1. The germline V gene has CDR1 SGHNT and CDR2 YYREEE (reference sequence). This CDR3 contains 15 residues. The ends lost 4 bases at V and 4 bases at J; junction bases unmatched: 7. In DNA, the CDR3 is TGTGCCAGCAGCCCCGGGGACAGGGGTCGCACTGAAGCTTTCTTT. Amino acid sequence: CASSPGDRGRTEAFF. Supplemented by reference TRBV5-4 and TRBJ1-1, the full variable domain reads ETGVTQSPTHLIKTRGQQVTLRCSSQSGHNTVSWYQQALGQGPQFIFQYYREEENGRGNFPPRFSGLQFPNYSSELNVNALELDDSALYLCASSPGDRGRTEAFFGQGTRLTVV.

This clone was recorded once. The chain combines TRBV19 with TRBJ2-7; TRBD1 matches at 11 bases. V trimming: 6 bases; J trimming: 3 bases; junction bases outside the gene matches: 4. This CDR3 has 14 amino acids. Germline CDR1 reads LNHDA; CDR2 reads SQIVND (reference sequence). The CDR3 DNA sequence: TGTGCCAGTAGCCCTGGGACAGGGGGCTACGAGCAGTACTTC. This encodes CASSPGTGGYEQYF.

This sequence joins TRBV7-3 and TRBJ2-2; unclear D gene. The CDR3 is 15 residues long. V lost 2 bases, J lost 4 bases, and 11 bases lay in between. Germline V CDR1 and CDR2: SGHTA, FQGTGA. The CDR3 DNA is TGTGCCAGCAGCTTATCTGGGATTGGCACCGGGGAGCTGTTTTTT. This translates into CASSLSGIGTGELFF.

This clone counts as medium-sized. V usage is TRBV27 and J usage is TRBJ2-7; TRBD2 aligns across 9 bases. The length of the CDR3 is 15 residues. Germline V gene data show CDR1 as MNHEY and CDR2 as SMNVEV (reference sequence). With V trimmed by 2 bases and J by 1 base, 3 bases remained unmatched. The CDR3 here is CASSLQAGGSYEQYF. CDR3 in DNA: TGTGCCAGCAGTTTACAAGCGGGGGGTTCCTACGAGCAGTACTTC.

The chain links TRBV13 to TRBJ2-7, with 7 bases aligning to TRBD1. The CDR3 is 12 residues long. With V trimmed by 4 bases and J by 5 bases, 2 bases remained unmatched. The V gene's germline CDR1 is PRHDT and CDR2 FYEKMQ (reference sequence). Here the CDR3 DNA reads TGTGCCAGCAGCTCGACAGGGAACGAGCAGTACTTC. Amino acids: CASSSTGNEQYF.

The genes are TRBV6-1 and TRBJ2-1; TRBD2 might be the D (5 bases). Germline lookup yields CDR1 MNHNS and CDR2 SASEGT. V lost 7 bases and J lost 0, with 13 bases in between. The CDR3 has 15 residues. Here the CDR3 DNA reads TGTGCCAGCACCGAGTGGGCGGGCTCCTACAATGAGCAGTTCTTC. It translates to CASTEWAGSYNEQFF.

The genes are TRBV11-2 and TRBJ2-2; a possible D gene is TRBD1 (6 bases). Trimming stripped 5 bases from V and 4 bases from J, with 17 bases between. This CDR3 contains 16 residues. Germline lookup yields CDR1 SGHAT and CDR2 FQNNGV. The DNA for the CDR3 is TGTGCCAGCAGCGCGAGGAGGACAGAGGGCACCGGGGAGCTGTTTTTT. Its translation: CASSARRTEGTGELFF.

This clone appeared a few times. This chain joins TRBV28 and TRBJ1-2; the D gene is possibly TRBD1 (6 bases). Per germline, CDR1 MDHEN and CDR2 SYDVKM. CDR3 size: 12 residues. Trimming left V 3 bases short and J 8 bases short, with 10 bases between. The DNA of the CDR3 is TGTGCCAGCAGTTTTAGGGGGTTGGGCTACACCTTC. It encodes CASSFRGLGYTF.

This clone turned up a few times. This chain links TRBV15 with TRBJ2-7, with D maybe TRBD1 (5 bases). The CDR3 totals 14 residues. The V end lost 0 bases, the J end lost 4 bases, and 10 bases lay between the germline ends. CDR1 and CDR2 (germline): LNHNV, YYDKDF (reference sequence). DNA for the CDR3: TGTGCCACCAGCAGAGAACCAGGGCCGTACGAGCAGTACTTC. Translating it yields CATSREPGPYEQYF.

This clone was counted only a few times. The chain employs TRBV11-3 and TRBJ2-1; maybe TRBD2 (7 bases). V shed 4 bases and J shed 5 bases, with 24 bases lying between them. The CDR3 is 18 amino acids. Germline loops: CDR1 SGHNT, CDR2 YENEEA. The CDR3 spells CASSSLNRLKGGDNEQFF. CDR3 DNA: TGTGCCAGCAGCTCCCTAAACAGGCTAAAGGGGGGGGACAATGAGCAGTTCTTC.

The rearrangement links TRBV19 to TRBJ2-2, with a possible D match to TRBD1 (6 bases). Deletions cut 3 bases from V and 2 bases from J, with 10 bases between. CDR1 is LNHDA and CDR2 is SQIVND in the germline V gene (reference sequence). This CDR3 region has 15 residues. CDR3 protein: CASSIGDINTGELFF. DNA for the CDR3: TGTGCCAGTAGTATTGGGGACATCAACACCGGGGAGCTGTTTTTT.

The J gene is TRBJ2-1, the V gene TRBV9, with D perhaps matching TRBD1 (5 bases). CDR1 and CDR2 (germline): SGDLS, YYNGEE. The CDR3 consists of 14 residues. Trimming stripped 0 bases from V and 7 bases from J, with 11 bases between. CDR3 nucleotide sequence: TGTGCCAGCAGCGTAGGGCCAGGGTGGAATGAGCAGTTCTTC. It yields the protein CASSVGPGWNEQFF.